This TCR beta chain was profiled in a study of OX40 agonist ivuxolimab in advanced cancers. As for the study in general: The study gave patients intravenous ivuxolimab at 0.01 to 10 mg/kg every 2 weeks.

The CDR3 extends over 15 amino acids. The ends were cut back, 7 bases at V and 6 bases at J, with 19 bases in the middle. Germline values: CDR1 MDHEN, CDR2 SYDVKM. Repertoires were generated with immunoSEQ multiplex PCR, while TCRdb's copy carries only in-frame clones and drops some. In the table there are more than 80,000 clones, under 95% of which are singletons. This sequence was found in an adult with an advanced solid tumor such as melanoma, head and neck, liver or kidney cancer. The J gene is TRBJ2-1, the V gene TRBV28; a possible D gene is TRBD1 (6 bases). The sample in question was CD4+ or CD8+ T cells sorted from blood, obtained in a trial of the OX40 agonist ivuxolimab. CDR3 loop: CASNLQGGGANEQFF. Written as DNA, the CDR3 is TGTGCCAGCAATCTACAGGGCGGTGGGGCCAATGAGCAGTTCTTC.